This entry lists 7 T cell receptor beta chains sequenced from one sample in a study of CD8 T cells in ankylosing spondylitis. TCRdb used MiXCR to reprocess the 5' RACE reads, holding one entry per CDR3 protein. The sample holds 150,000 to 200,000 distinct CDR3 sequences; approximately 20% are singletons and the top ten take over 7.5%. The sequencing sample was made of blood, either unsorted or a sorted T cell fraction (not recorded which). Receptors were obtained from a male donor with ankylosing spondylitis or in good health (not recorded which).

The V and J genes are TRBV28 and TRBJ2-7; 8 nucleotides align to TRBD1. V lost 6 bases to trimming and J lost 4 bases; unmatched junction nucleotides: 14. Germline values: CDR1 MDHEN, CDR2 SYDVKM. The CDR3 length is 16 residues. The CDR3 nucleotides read TGTGCCAGCAGCCGACAGGGGTACCCCGTATCGTACGAGCAGTACTTC. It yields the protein CASSRQGYPVSYEQYF.

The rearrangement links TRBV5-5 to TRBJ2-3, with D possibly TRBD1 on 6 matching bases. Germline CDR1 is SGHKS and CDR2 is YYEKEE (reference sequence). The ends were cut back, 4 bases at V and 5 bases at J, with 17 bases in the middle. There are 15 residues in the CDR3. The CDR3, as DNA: TGTGCCAGCAGCCCCGGGACAACCATCAAAGATACGCAGTATTTT. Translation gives CASSPGTTIKDTQYF.

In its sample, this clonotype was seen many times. Here the CDR3 DNA reads TGCAGTGCTAGGGAGCTAGCCAAAAACATTCAGTACTTC. Protein: CSARELAKNIQYF. The V gene is TRBV20-1, the J gene TRBJ2-4; no reliable D call. Per germline, CDR1 DFQATT and CDR2 SNEGSKA (reference sequence). There are 13 residues in the CDR3. With 3 bases removed from V and 0 bases from J, the gap between germline ends came to 6 bases.

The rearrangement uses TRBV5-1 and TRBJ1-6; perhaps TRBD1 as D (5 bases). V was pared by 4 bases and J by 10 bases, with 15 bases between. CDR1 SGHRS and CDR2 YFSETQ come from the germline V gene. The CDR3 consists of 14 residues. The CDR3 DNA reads TGCGCCAGCAGCCCGCGGACAAGCGAATCACCCCTCCACTTT. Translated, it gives CASSPRTSESPLHF.

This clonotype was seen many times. CDR3 protein: CASSPSPRVTYEQYF. In DNA, the CDR3 is TGCGCCAGCAGCCCTTCTCCGAGGGTAACCTACGAGCAGTACTTC. This rearrangement joins TRBV5-1 to TRBJ2-7; weak D call: TRBD2 (5 bases). V lost 4 bases, J lost 2 bases, and 16 bases lay in between. This CDR3 region has 15 residues. The V gene's germline CDR1 is SGHRS and CDR2 YFSETQ.

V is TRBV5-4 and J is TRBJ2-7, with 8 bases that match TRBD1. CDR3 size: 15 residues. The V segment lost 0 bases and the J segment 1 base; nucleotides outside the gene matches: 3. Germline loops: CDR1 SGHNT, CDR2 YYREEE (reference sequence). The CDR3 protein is CASSLEGTGSYEQYF. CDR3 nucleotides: TGTGCCAGCAGCTTGGAAGGGACAGGTTCCTACGAGCAGTACTTC.

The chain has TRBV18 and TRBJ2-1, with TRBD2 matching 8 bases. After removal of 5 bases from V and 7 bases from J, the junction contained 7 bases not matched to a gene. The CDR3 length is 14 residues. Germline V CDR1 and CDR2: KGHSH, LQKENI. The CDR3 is CASSNQRERNEQFF. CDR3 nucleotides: TGTGCCAGCTCAAATCAGCGGGAGAGGAATGAGCAGTTCTTC.